Listed below are T cell receptor beta chains from one sample, sequenced in a study of control samples from healthy donors and cancer patients. Sequencing was performed with immunoSEQ multiplex PCR; in TCRdb, only in-frame clones are kept and a portion is missing. The sample carries more than 90,000 clones, approximately 90% recorded once. The sequencing input was blood. The receptors shown here come from a young man in good health. Each CDR3 is given with its conserved first and last residue. Each record gives: D gene, J gene, clone size, V gene, CDR3 DNA, CDR3 protein. A D gene is named only where the DNA matches it firmly. Size is stated for part of the rows, as once, few or many counts, or as a class when the clone is expanded.

NA TRBJ1-1 NA TRBV4-1 TGCGCCAGCAGCCCTCGGGGAGCTAACACTGAAGCTTTCTTT CASSPRGANTEAFF
TRBD1 TRBJ2-1 NA TRBV19 TGTGCCAGTAGTCCGACCGGGACAGGGGGCTACAATGAGCAGTTCTTC CASSPTGTGGYNEQFF
TRBD1 TRBJ1-2 NA TRBV5-6 TGTGCCAGCAGCGAACATGGACAGGGGGCGGCTGGCTACACCTTC CASSEHGQGAAGYTF
TRBD2 TRBJ2-1 NA TRBV4-2 TGTGCCAGCAGCCAAGAAGGGTTAGGACTAGCGGGCTACAATGAGCAGTTCTTC CASSQEGLGLAGYNEQFF
TRBD1 TRBJ1-2 NA TRBV5-4 TGTGCCAGCAGCATAGGGACAGGAAACCTCTATGGCTACACCTTC CASSIGTGNLYGYTF
NA TRBJ2-5 NA TRBV13 TGTGCCAGCAGCCCACAGGGAGAGACCCAGTACTTC CASSPQGETQYF
NA TRBJ2-1 NA TRBV28 TGTGCCAGCAGTTTAACGCGGTATCGCTCCTACAATGAGCAGTTCTTC CASSLTRYRSYNEQFF
NA TRBJ1-2 NA TRBV28 TGTGCCAGCAGTTCGAGATCCTATGGCTACACCTTC CASSSRSYGYTF
TRBD2 TRBJ2-5 NA TRBV5-4 TGTGCCAGCAGCTTATTCCTAGCGGAAGGGGAGACCCAGTACTTC CASSLFLAEGETQYF
NA TRBJ1-1 NA TRBV7-9 TGTGCCAGCAGCTTAGAAGGCGTGAACACTGAAGCTTTCTTT CASSLEGVNTEAFF
NA TRBJ1-4 NA TRBV18 TGTGCCAGCTCACCCGTCCCCCCCCGAGGACTGTTTTTT CASSPVPPRGLFF
TRBD2 TRBJ2-5 NA TRBV30 TGTGCCTGGAGAACGGGGCGGGGGGGCCACGAGACCCAGTACTTC CAWRTGRGGHETQYF
TRBD2 TRBJ2-2 once TRBV7-2 TGTGCCAGCAGGCCCCTAGCGGGAGAGCTTTTCGGGGAGCTGTTTTTT CASRPLAGELFGELFF
TRBD1 TRBJ1-2 once TRBV15 TGTGCCACCAGCCGAGGGGGGACAGGGGACGACTATGGCTACACCTTC CATSRGGTGDDYGYTF
NA TRBJ2-1 NA TRBV7-8 TGTGCCAGCAGCTTAGCTGGCTTGTCCAATGAGCAGTTCTTC CASSLAGLSNEQFF
NA TRBJ2-2 NA TRBV6-4 TGTGCCAGCAGTGTTGGGGTTTCCGGGGAGCTGTTTTTT CASSVGVSGELFF
NA TRBJ2-3 NA TRBV19 TGTGCCAGTAGGACCCGTAGGTCTAGCACAGATACGCAGTATTTT CASRTRRSSTDTQYF
NA TRBJ2-7 NA TRBV19 TGTGCCAGCCGAGACCGTGAAGATAACGAGCAGTACTTC CASRDREDNEQYF
NA TRBJ2-3 once TRBV19 TGTGCCAGTAGTATTGCGTGGAGCACAGATACGCAGTATTTT CASSIAWSTDTQYF
TRBD1 TRBJ1-1 NA TRBV7-6 TGTGCCAGCAGCCTCACAGGGGGCACTGAAGCTTTCTTT CASSLTGGTEAFF
NA TRBJ1-1 NA TRBV7-9 TGTGCCAGCAGCTCCCCGGGGCGCACTGAAGCTTTCTTT CASSSPGRTEAFF
NA TRBJ2-2 NA TRBV4-3 TGCGCCAGCAGCCAGGTCGCCGGGGAGCTGTTTTTT CASSQVAGELFF
TRBD2 TRBJ2-2 NA TRBV10-2 TGCGCCAGCAGAGTTAGCGGGACCGGGGAGCTGTTTTTT CASRVSGTGELFF
NA TRBJ2-2 NA TRBV30 TGTGCCTGGAGTGGCCCGGGACGATGGTCCGGGGAGCTGTTTTTT CAWSGPGRWSGELFF
NA TRBJ1-1 NA TRBV11-1 TGTGCCAGCAGTCCTAACACTGAAGCTTTCTTT CASSPNTEAFF
NA TRBJ2-4 NA TRBV27 TGTGCCAGCAGACGGTTGACCAAAAACATTCAGTACTTC CASRRLTKNIQYF
NA TRBJ2-5 NA TRBV5-8 TGTGCCAGCAGCTTCTCGCCAGGCCAGAAGACCCAGTACTTC CASSFSPGQKTQYF
NA TRBJ2-3 NA TRBV5-1 TGCGCCAGCAGCTGGGCTGGGGCAGAAACGCAGTATTTT CASSWAGAETQYF
NA TRBJ1-4 NA TRBV27 TGTGCCAGCAGTCGGCTTCCGGGGACGGAAAAACTGTTTTTT CASSRLPGTEKLFF
TRBD1 TRBJ2-5 NA TRBV4-2 TGTGCCAGCAGTACGAGGGGGCGAGAGACCCAGTACTTC CASSTRGRETQYF
TRBD1 TRBJ1-6 NA TRBV27 TGTGCCAGCAGGACAGGGGCAAATTCACCCCTCCACTTT CASRTGANSPLHF